Each of the 7 T cell receptor beta chains below was sequenced from the same sample in a study of vaccination effects on CD4 cells after COVID-19. The antigens for these receptors are not known. This table comes from immunoSEQ multiplex PCR, and its TCRdb copy is limited to in-frame clones, with some not included. The table lists more than 13,000 clones, approximately 68% of them singletons. Prior to sequencing, the ViraFEST assay stimulated PBMC with viral peptide pools, which expanded the antigen-specific CD4+ T cells. At the end of roughly 9 days of culture, CD4+ T cells were isolated. Two-dose vaccination with either BNT162b2 or mRNA-1273 was given to the participants. The sequences come from CD4+ T cells from PBMCs cultured with HCoV-NL63 spike peptides, collected after COVID-19 vaccination. The receptors stem from a human donor who received a COVID-19 vaccine.

V gene TRBV7-2 combines with J gene TRBJ2-7, with a tentative D call TRBD1 (8 bases). The CDR3 length is 15 residues. The V gene lost 1 base and the J gene lost 3 bases, with 13 bases spanning the gap. The germline V gene has CDR1 SGHTA and CDR2 FQGNSA. CDR3 protein: CASSLDTGGDYEQYF. CDR3 coding DNA: TGTGCCAGCAGCTTAGATACAGGGGGGGACTACGAGCAGTACTTC. The entire variable domain, with the rest obtained from reference TRBV7-2 and TRBJ2-7, is as follows: GAGVSQSPSNKVTEKGKDVELRCDPISGHTALYWYRQSLGQGLEFLIYFQGNSAPDKSGLPSDRFSAERTGGSVSTLTIQRTQQEDSAVYLCASSLDTGGDYEQYFGPGTRLTVT.

V gene TRBV7-2 combines with J gene TRBJ1-2; maybe TRBD1 (5 bases). The germline V and J ends were trimmed by 5 bases and 4 bases, with 14 bases remaining between them. Germline V gene sequence: CDR1 SGHTA, CDR2 FQGNSA. CDR3 length equals 14 residues. CDR3 amino acids: CASSLYQGGYGYTF. CDR3 bases: TGTGCCAGCAGCCTCTATCAGGGTGGCTATGGCTACACCTTC.

The rearrangement joins TRBV6-2 or TRBV6-3 to TRBJ2-7; the D call may be TRBD1 or TRBD2 (5 bases each). The germline CDR1 and CDR2 sequences are MNHEY and SVGEGT. Trimming left V 5 bases short and J 9 bases short, with 11 bases between. CDR3 length: 11 residues. This chain's CDR3 is CASSHERGQYF. The CDR3 DNA follows: TGTGCCAGCAGTCACGAGAGGGGGCAGTACTTC.

The count of this clone is one. The chain employs TRBV7-9 and TRBJ1-1; a possible D gene is TRBD1 (5 bases). Between the trimmed V and J ends, which lost 4 bases and 6 bases, there was a span of 9 bases. This CDR3 has 12 residues. Germline V lookup: CDR1 SEHNR, CDR2 FQNEAQ (reference sequence). The CDR3 sequence is CASSSGQAEAFF. Written as DNA, the CDR3 is TGTGCCAGCAGCTCGGGGCAGGCTGAAGCTTTCTTT.

The J gene is TRBJ2-7, the V gene TRBV27, with D possibly TRBD2 on 6 matching bases. Trimming cost V 1 base and J 2 bases, with 15 bases left between them. Germline CDR1 and CDR2: MNHEY and SMNVEV (reference sequence). The CDR3 has 16 amino acids. The CDR3 sequence: CASSLYPAGFPYEQYF. CDR3 DNA sequence: TGTGCCAGCAGTTTATATCCAGCGGGTTTTCCCTACGAGCAGTACTTC.

J is TRBJ1-1 and V is TRBV7-3, with a weak D call TRBD1 (6 bases). The CDR3 loop spans 19 amino acids. V was cut by 2 bases and J by 1 base, with 23 bases left in between. Per the germline V gene, CDR1 is SGHTA and CDR2 is FQGTGA. The CDR3 sequence: CASSLASNGGQLRNTEAFF. The CDR3 DNA reads TGTGCCAGCAGCTTAGCCTCTAACGGGGGGCAATTAAGGAACACTGAAGCTTTCTTT.

The V and J genes are TRBV2 and TRBJ2-5, with TRBD1 matching over 9 bases. This CDR3 is built from 14 residues. Germline V lookup: CDR1 SNHLY, CDR2 FYNNEI. Germline trimming cut 6 bases from V and 5 bases from J; bases unmatched to any gene: 7. The CDR3 DNA is TGTGCCAGCAGCCGGGACAGGGCAAGTGAGACCCAGTACTTC. Protein sequence: CASSRDRASETQYF.